The T cell receptor beta chain under discussion was sequenced for a study of shared clonotypes between healthy human individuals. Here immunoSEQ multiplex PCR was the method, and the copy in TCRdb shows in-frame clones only, minus some. The data show hundreds of thousands of clones, around 72% seen once. Germline V CDR1 and CDR2: GTSNPN, SVGIG (reference sequence). The CDR3 has 13 residues. Trimming cost V 2 bases and J 3 bases, with 7 bases left between them. Sequenced input: memory CD4+ T cells sorted from blood. Specified subset: CD45RA-negative fraction. The sequence came from a woman aged 25 to 39 in good health. The rearrangement joins TRBV30 to TRBJ1-4; D not certain. The CDR3 region has the DNA TGTGCCTGGAGTTCTGGGCCTAATGAAAAACTGTTTTTT. This codes for CAWSSGPNEKLFF.